This T cell receptor beta chain originates from a study of shared clonotypes between healthy human individuals. Study-wide results and caveats: Though the depth was large, rarefaction showed that sorted-subset sequencing was incomplete.

With regard to this clone: Antigen: not known.

CDR3 size: 16 residues. CDR1 SGHTA and CDR2 FQGTGA come from the germline V gene. V lost 5 bases, J lost 3 bases, and 17 bases lay in between. Researchers partitioned CD4+ cells into CD45RA+ naive and CD45RA-negative memory subsets. Running of the assay took place at deep level. Method: immunoSEQ multiplex PCR; TCRdb's copy keeps in-frame clones and lacks some. The sample consists of 2 million to 2.5 million clones, more than 80% of them appearing once. This chain uses TRBV7-3 with TRBJ2-1; D possibly corresponds to TRBD1 (6 bases). The clonotype comes from a man aged 18 to 29 in good health. Some clones in this sample may be carry-over from other donors' samples. The sequenced material came from naive CD4+ T cells from PBMCs. Indicated subset: CD45RA+ positively selected. In DNA, the CDR3 is TGTGCCAGCAGCACCATCCAGGGGAAGAACTACAATGAGCAGTTCTTC. Translated, it gives CASSTIQGKNYNEQFF.